This TCR beta chain was documented in a study of beta chain features in type 1 diabetes. Study-wide points: Researchers report that Type 1 diabetes patients had moderately but significantly shorter TCRB CDR3s across all four CD4+ subsets.

Expressed TCRB transcripts were sequenced because the isolated RNA had all been reverse transcribed beforehand. TCRdb's copy holds only in-frame clones and misses some; the assay was immunoSEQ multiplex PCR. The repertoire holds approximately 600,000 clones, with roughly an eighth as singletons. This CDR3 spans 15 amino acids. Trimming pared 6 bases from V and 1 base from J, leaving 10 bases between. Germline assignment: CDR1 MNHEY and CDR2 SMNVEV (reference sequence). This clone occurred a few times. No antigen is known for it. The receptor comes from a man aged 25 to 40 with type 1 diabetes. The material sequenced was naive CD4+ T cells from blood. V and J are TRBV27 and TRBJ1-6; D gene ambiguous. This chain's CDR3 is CASRKERSYNSPLHF. The CDR3 DNA is TGTGCCAGCAGGAAGGAGAGGTCCTATAATTCACCCCTCCACTTT.